This T cell receptor beta chain was captured by sequencing in a study of T cells after yellow fever vaccination (dated by TCRdb to the late 2010s). Context from the whole study: The SMART-Seq v4 Ultra Low Input RNA kit was used to prepare libraries from fractions with low cell numbers. To follow T-cell clones before and after both primary and booster YFV17D yellow fever vaccination, bulk TCR alpha and beta repertoires underwent longitudinal sequencing. The cohort comprised two healthy male donors, one aged 18 to 29 and one aged 30 to 40 years. Blood was collected at multiple timepoints before and after primary and secondary immunization, and bulk PBMC replicates and cell subsets were isolated. Broad study findings and their caveats: Compared with the primary T-cell response, the secondary T-cell response was faster but weaker, reaching its peak on day 5 rather than on day 15. Because the study included only two donors, the extent to which the findings can be generalized is limited. Most clones expanded after primary vaccination (about 95% of CD4 and roughly 90% of CD8) were re-detected after the booster, suggesting that broad memory maintenance occurred. Computational filtering was needed because FACS-sorted repertoires could contain abundant contaminating clonotypes from the bulk population. A small fraction of clonotypes showed up in both the CD4 and CD8 compartments, probably as a result of convergent recombination.

In its sample, this clonotype was seen a few times. The antigen it binds to is not known. No much larger clonotype is one base removed from it; base qualities were not supplied. TCR cDNA was synthesized by 5'RACE template switching, which introduced a universal primer site and unique molecular identifiers. Priming for cDNA synthesis came from both the TCR alpha and TCR beta constant segments. Two PCR steps were used to amplify libraries, with sample barcodes and sequencing adapters being added in the second step. Sequencing of libraries was done on Illumina HiSeq 2500 (2x100 bp) or NovaSeq (2x150 bp). In the paper's pipeline: Demultiplexing of reads and collapsing into UMI consensus sequences were performed with MIGEC, and V(D)J alignment was carried out with MiXCR. Using edgeR on replicate PBMC samples, clonotypes were called vaccine-responding if FDR was below 0.01 and the log2 fold change was above 5 up to day 15. CD4 or CD8 identity was assigned to each bulk clonotype according to whether the clonotype was present at higher abundance in the sequenced CD4 repertoire or the sequenced CD8 repertoire. TCRdb reran the public reads through fastp at Q25 and MiXCR, keeping productive beta chains. For every CDR3 protein sequence, its rows merge into one entry that carries the most common genes and DNA. Clone size and V and J calls follow TCRdb, not the original study. The sample profile shows 500,000 to 700,000 distinct CDR3 sequences; roughly a fifth of them were found once. More than 13% of the sample is held by the ten biggest clonotypes.

Explained via the paper, the treatment or condition label denotes: live attenuated yellow fever vaccine strain. At each blood-draw timepoint, two biological replicates of bulk PBMCs were collected. A standard Ficoll-Paque protocol was used to isolate PBMCs from peripheral blood. RNA was extracted with TriZol from bulk PBMCs, CD4 and CD8 fractions, and dextramer-positive and dextramer-negative fractions. V is trimmed back by 2 bases and J by 2 bases, and the junction contains 10 bases that no gene match accounts for. From the cysteine through the phenylalanine, the CDR3 covers 17 amino acids. CDR3 DNA only is kept here, 51 bases in frame from base 1. In the germline V gene (reference sequence), CDR1 corresponds to PRHDT and CDR2 to FYEKMQ.

The clonotype was recovered from a man aged 30-40 years who received the YFV17D yellow fever vaccine. The chain uses TRBV13 and TRBJ2-7; the central 9 bases match TRBD2. This specimen consisted of PBMCs, obtained 15 days after the yellow fever booster vaccination. CDR3 loop: CASSLYDWAGGTYEQYF. The DNA sequence is given as TGTGCCAGCAGCTTATACGACTGGGCGGGAGGGACCTACGAGCAGTACTTC.